The rows below give T cell receptor beta chains drawn from one sample of a study of T cell responses to AZD1222 COVID-19 vaccine. TCRdb's table, derived via immunoSEQ multiplex PCR, lists solely in-frame clones and lacks some. The table has around 110,000 clones, 75% to 90% seen once. The material was peripheral blood, obtained on day 0 of AZD1222 vaccination. Receptors originate from an adult in good health. The CDR3 runs from the conserved cysteine through the conserved F or W. The order of the fields is CDR3 protein, V gene, CDR3 length.

CDR3aa: CASSPRDSTEAFF
v_gene: TRBV11-3
len: 13

CDR3aa: CASSQLGQDDSPLHF
v_gene: TRBV3-1/TRBV3-2
len: 15

CDR3aa: CATWDPPYEQYF
v_gene: TRBV28
len: 12

CDR3aa: CASRALGGFQETQYF
v_gene: TRBV28
len: 15

CDR3aa: CASSLLGSDLWETQYF
v_gene: TRBV14
len: 16

CDR3aa: CASSQEGGVNTEAFF
v_gene: TRBV4-1
len: 15

CDR3aa: CASSFIRGASPYGYTF
v_gene: TRBV27
len: 16

CDR3aa: CSVPRDSSYEQYF
v_gene: TRBV29-1
len: 13

CDR3aa: CASSPGQGGREQYF
v_gene: TRBV13
len: 14

CDR3aa: CASSLSGAVNTEAFF
v_gene: TRBV28
len: 15

CDR3aa: CASIRLASPDTQYF
v_gene: TRBV27
len: 14

CDR3aa: CASSQFPEWQTDTQYF
v_gene: TRBV7-2
len: 16

CDR3aa: CASSLTRADTQYF
v_gene: TRBV7-3
len: 13

CDR3aa: CATSDSGPEKLDTQYF
v_gene: TRBV24-1
len: 16

CDR3aa: CASSSAPDPLHF
v_gene: TRBV6-2/TRBV6-3
len: 12

CDR3aa: CATSRDKGAKGEKLFF
v_gene: TRBV15
len: 16

CDR3aa: CSVGGSPQTKETQYF
v_gene: TRBV29-1
len: 15

CDR3aa: CSARQPRGVTDTQYF
v_gene: TRBV29-1
len: 15

CDR3aa: CSVPRTSGGGINEQFF
v_gene: TRBV29-1
len: 16

CDR3aa: CSVNPIGRRNEQFF
v_gene: TRBV29-1
len: 14

CDR3aa: CASSSTSGRISSSYEQYF
v_gene: TRBV5-6
len: 18

CDR3aa: CASSVGQGESGYTF
v_gene: TRBV19
len: 14

CDR3aa: CASSLPGPTGEQYF
v_gene: TRBV5-4
len: 14

CDR3aa: CASSLVTTIGYNEQFF
v_gene: TRBV5-4
len: 16

CDR3aa: CASSPGTGNQPQHF
v_gene: TRBV6-5
len: 14

CDR3aa: CATSDSQGAPREQYF
v_gene: TRBV24-1
len: 15

CDR3aa: CASSATGYGYTF
v_gene: TRBV28
len: 12

CDR3aa: CASSLVSLGRSGELFF
v_gene: TRBV7-2
len: 16

CDR3aa: CASSRAGTSRDEQFF
v_gene: TRBV7-3
len: 15

CDR3aa: CASSEHGYEQYF
v_gene: TRBV6-1
len: 12

CDR3aa: CASSFMTPADNSPLHF
v_gene: TRBV5-6
len: 16

CDR3aa: CASTLTADTQYF
v_gene: TRBV7-9
len: 12

CDR3aa: CASSPGGSTRRTFF
v_gene: TRBV11-1
len: 14

CDR3aa: CASSPWGNEQFF
v_gene: TRBV18
len: 12

CDR3aa: CASSVSRGANYGYTF
v_gene: TRBV9
len: 15

CDR3aa: CASSARQNPYTDTQYF
v_gene: TRBV9
len: 16

CDR3aa: CASQTGQGWSGYTF
v_gene: TRBV6-5
len: 14

CDR3aa: CASSPTRGQGRETQYF
v_gene: TRBV18
len: 16

CDR3aa: CASSHNEWNMNTEAFF
v_gene: TRBV4-2
len: 16

CDR3aa: CASSPSGTTNEQFF
v_gene: TRBV7-7
len: 14